Below are 31 T cell receptor beta chains sequenced from a single sample in a study of T-cell memory formation after mild COVID-19. TCRdb itself ran the 5' RACE reads through MiXCR, one entry per CDR3 protein. The sample consists of a few hundred thousand distinct CDR3 sequences, around 15% of them appearing once. Sequences were obtained from PBMCs or a T cell subset sorted from them (not recorded which). These receptors were collected from a man between 18 and 35 years old who had mild COVID-19 (a few samples of this study predate the infection). Cell type and time point are not known.

This clonotype has a count of ten or more. The chain links TRBV14 to TRBJ2-7, with D tentatively TRBD1 (6 bases). The CDR3 covers 14 residues. In germline, CDR1 is SGHDN, CDR2 FVKESK. V was clipped by 1 base and J by 4 bases, with 11 bases between them. The CDR3 sequence is CASSQAGDGYEQYV. DNA for the CDR3: TGTGCCAGCAGCCAAGCAGGGGATGGGTACGAGCAGTACGTC.

The chain joins TRBV5-6 to TRBJ2-1; 7 nucleotides align to TRBD1. The junction had 6 bases not matched to a gene; V was cut back by 3 bases and J by 15 bases. Germline lookup yields CDR1 SGHDT and CDR2 YYEEEE. This CDR3 is 11 amino acids long. CDR3 loop: CASSSGTERFF. The CDR3 DNA follows: TGTGCCAGCAGCTCCGGGACAGAAAGGTTCTTC.

The chain has TRBV6-2 or TRBV6-3 and TRBJ2-3, with 7 bases that match TRBD2. J gave up 0 bases and V 8 bases, and 5 bases lay outside the gene matches. The CDR3 sequence is 14 residues long. Looked up from germline, CDR1 is MNHEY and CDR2 is SVGEGT. CDR3 DNA sequence: TGTGCCAGCTCCCGGGACTACAGCACAGATACGCAGTATTTT. The encoded protein is CASSRDYSTDTQYF.

Only a few counts were recorded for this clonotype. This chain connects TRBV7-9 to TRBJ1-1, with no clear D. CDR1 SEHNR and CDR2 FQNEAQ come from the germline V gene (reference sequence). V was clipped by 6 bases and J by 4 bases, with 9 bases between them. This CDR3 is 12 amino acids long. The CDR3 nucleotides read TGTGCCAGCAGGGATGTGGGCACTGAAGCTTTCTTT. Protein: CASRDVGTEAFF.

The chain carries TRBV20-1 and TRBJ2-3; 10 nucleotides align to TRBD2. Germline-derived CDR1 and CDR2 are DFQATT and SNEGSKA (reference sequence). This CDR3 region has 12 residues. As DNA, the CDR3 is TGCAGCGGGACTAGCGCTATAGATACGCAGTATTTT. Translating gives CSGTSAIDTQYF.

This chain links TRBV6-2 or TRBV6-3 with TRBJ2-1, with TRBD2 matching 10 bases. The ends lost 6 bases at V and 6 bases at J; junction bases unmatched: 8. CDR1 and CDR2 from the germline V gene are MNHEY and SVGEGT. The length of the CDR3 is 15 residues. For the CDR3, the DNA is TGTGCCAGCAGAAGCGGGGGGGGATATGGCAATGAGCAGTTCTTC. Amino acids: CASRSGGGYGNEQFF.

This clonotype occurred a few times. The CDR3 nucleotides are TGTGCCAGCAGCCTCACTAGCGGGGCCTCAGATACGCAGTATTTT. Translation gives CASSLTSGASDTQYF. The J gene is TRBJ2-3, the V gene TRBV7-2; 10 bases fit TRBD2. Germline V gene sequence: CDR1 SGHTA, CDR2 FQGNSA. V shed 5 bases, J shed 4 bases, and the junction held 6 bases outside the gene matches. This CDR3 is built from 15 residues.

This clonotype was seen a few times. The chain has TRBV10-3 and TRBJ2-3; TRBD1 might be the D (6 bases). CDR1 and CDR2 (germline): ENHRY, SYGVKD. V was trimmed by 6 bases and J by 6 bases, leaving 19 bases between them. The CDR3 sequence is 15 residues long. The CDR3 bases are TGTGCCATCAGCGGACAGCTTTTATCTGGGGATACGCAGTATTTT. This codes for CAISGQLLSGDTQYF.

V is TRBV6-5 and J is TRBJ1-6, with no clear D. Per the germline V gene, CDR1 is MNHEY and CDR2 is SVGAGI. The CDR3 loop spans 15 amino acids. Between the trimmed V and J ends, which lost 1 base and 10 bases, there was a span of 14 bases. CDR3 sequence: CASSYWAADRSPLHF. The CDR3 coding sequence is TGTGCCAGCAGTTACTGGGCGGCGGACCGATCACCCCTCCACTTT.

This clonotype was counted only a few times. This chain connects TRBV6-5 to TRBJ2-3; D not resolved. The CDR3 runs 16 residues. Looked up from germline, CDR1 is MNHEY and CDR2 is SVGAGI. Between the trimmed V and J ends, which lost 0 bases and 4 bases, there was a span of 14 bases. The CDR3 region has the DNA TGTGCCAGCAGTTACTCGAACAGTCCCCAGGCAGATACGCAGTATTTT. It is translated as CASSYSNSPQADTQYF.

This clonotype has more than one count but fewer than ten. The chain couples TRBV4-3 to TRBJ2-5; 11 nucleotides match TRBD2. The CDR3 length is 15 residues. Germline CDR1 and CDR2: LGHNA and YSLEER. V lost 1 base and J lost 5; bases outside the gene matches: 3. The CDR3 DNA sequence: TGCGCCAGCAGCCAAGTAGCGGGGGGGACGGAGACCCAGTACTTC. Translation: CASSQVAGGTETQYF.

The DNA for the CDR3 is TGTGCCAGCAGCGTCCTCACAAGTACTAGTGACGAGCAGTACTTC. Protein sequence: CASSVLTSTSDEQYF. The chain recombines TRBV7-9 with TRBJ2-7; maybe TRBD2 (5 bases). CDR1 and CDR2 (germline): SEHNR, FQNEAQ (reference sequence). The CDR3 is 15 residues long. The V and J ends lost 5 bases and 5 bases respectively, with 19 bases between them.

Written as DNA, the CDR3 is TGTGCCAGCAGCTTAGGGTACGGGGACAATGAGCAGTTCTTC. Amino acids: CASSLGYGDNEQFF. V and J are TRBV11-2 and TRBJ2-1, with D maybe TRBD2 (5 bases). The germline CDR1 and CDR2 sequences are SGHAT and FQNNGV. CDR3 length equals 14 residues. Trimming cost V 1 base and J 5 bases, with 9 bases left between them.

In its sample, this clonotype was seen a few times. The chain combines TRBV4-1 with TRBJ2-3; D perhaps matches TRBD2 (5 bases). Trimming removed 0 bases at V and 7 bases at J, with 11 bases between. The CDR3 has 14 amino acids. Germline V CDR1 and CDR2: MGHRA, YSYEKL. CDR3 loop: CASSQDPSSYTQYF. The CDR3 DNA sequence: TGCGCCAGCAGCCAAGACCCTAGCTCATATACGCAGTATTTT.

This clonotype was counted only a few times. The chain has TRBV5-1 and TRBJ2-7; D may be TRBD1 or TRBD2 (5 bases each). The CDR3 runs to 18 residues. In germline, CDR1 is SGHRS, CDR2 YFSETQ. Trimming took off 0 bases at V and 0 bases at J, with 19 bases between the two ends. The CDR3 region has the DNA TGCGCCAGCAGCTTGGTAGTGAGCCGGGGCACCAGCTCCTACGAGCAGTACGTC. It encodes CASSLVVSRGTSSYEQYV.

The chain recombines TRBV7-3 with TRBJ2-2; D might be TRBD2 (5 bases). Germline V CDR1 and CDR2: SGHTA, FQGTGA. The CDR3 loop spans 15 amino acids. Trimming left V 4 bases short and J 0 bases short, with 9 bases between. The CDR3 DNA is TGTGCCAGCAGCTCTGGGAGTACGAACACCGGGGAGCTGTTTTTT. Translated: CASSSGSTNTGELFF.

This clonotype turned up a few times. The chain has TRBV6-6 and TRBJ1-4; maybe TRBD1 (5 bases). Germline assignment: CDR1 MNHNY and CDR2 SVGAGI (reference sequence). V gave up 10 bases and J gave up 5 bases, with 14 bases separating them. The CDR3 runs to 13 residues. As DNA, the CDR3 is TGTGCCACCTCGGTGGGGGGGAATGAAAAACTGTTTTTT. It translates to CATSVGGNEKLFF.

The rearrangement links TRBV20-1 to TRBJ1-2; D not resolved. Per germline, CDR1 DFQATT and CDR2 SNEGSKA (reference sequence). The CDR3 is 11 amino acids. Trimming took 1 base from V and 8 from J, leaving 8 bases between them. CDR3 bases: TGCAGTGCTAGAGGCGTCGGGGGCTACACCTTC. Translating gives CSARGVGGYTF.

CDR3 sequence: CASSLGLLWTEAFF. CDR3 nucleotide sequence: TGTGCCAGCAGCCTCGGACTCCTGTGGACTGAAGCTTTCTTT. The rearrangement links TRBV9 to TRBJ1-1, with D unclear. V lost 4 bases and J 5 bases, leaving 15 bases between the germline ends. Germline lookup yields CDR1 SGDLS and CDR2 YYNGEE. The CDR3 covers 14 residues.

This clonotype was observed a few times. The chain uses TRBV20-1 and TRBJ1-1; D possibly corresponds to TRBD1 (6 bases). The germline V and J ends were trimmed by 0 bases and 3 bases, with 17 bases remaining between them. The germline V gene has CDR1 DFQATT and CDR2 SNEGSKA (reference sequence). The CDR3 is 16 amino acids. In nucleotides, the CDR3 is TGCAGTGCTAGAGACCCCCAGGGGAGGGGAGACACTGAAGCTTTCTTT. This translates into CSARDPQGRGDTEAFF.

CDR3 sequence: CASSQGREDEQYF. DNA for the CDR3: TGCGCCAGCAGCCAAGGGAGGGAGGATGAGCAGTACTTC. The chain has TRBV4-1 and TRBJ2-7; D may be TRBD2 (6 bases). CDR1 is MGHRA and CDR2 is YSYEKL in the germline V gene. V was trimmed by 1 base and J by 7 bases, leaving 11 bases between them. The CDR3 runs to 13 residues.

This clonotype was counted between two and nine times. A much larger clone differs from this one at a single base, so this may be a read error. The rearrangement joins TRBV11-1 to TRBJ1-6, with 10 nucleotides matching TRBD1. CDR1 and CDR2 from the germline V gene are SGHAT and FQDESV (reference sequence). The CDR3 extends over 13 amino acids. Trimming removed 7 bases from V and 9 bases from J; junction bases left unmatched: 3. CDR3 protein: CASNGQGGSPLHF. For the CDR3, the DNA is TGTGCCAGCAATGGACAGGGGGGTTCACCCCTCCACTTT. Complete variable domain (other parts from reference TRBV11-1 and TRBJ1-6): EAEVAQSPRYKITEKSQAVAFWCDPISGHATLYWYRQILGQGPELLVQFQDESVVDDSQLPKDRFSAERLKGVDSTLKIQPAELGDSAMYLCASNGQGGSPLHFGNGTRLTVT.

This clonotype came up a few times. The chain carries TRBV7-9 and TRBJ2-3; 7 bases match TRBD1. Germline values: CDR1 SEHNR, CDR2 FQNEAQ (reference sequence). Unmatched junction bases numbered 6, after V lost 0 bases and J lost 3 bases. The CDR3 has 16 residues. CDR3 sequence: CASSLAKGAGTDTQYF. The CDR3 nucleotides are TGTGCCAGCAGCTTAGCGAAGGGGGCAGGGACAGATACGCAGTATTTT.

This clonotype showed up many times. The chain joins TRBV5-1 to TRBJ2-1; unclear D gene. The CDR3 contains 14 residues. Trimming took off 0 bases at V and 4 bases at J, with 8 bases between the two ends. Germline V gene sequence: CDR1 SGHRS, CDR2 YFSETQ. In DNA, the CDR3 is TGCGCCAGCAGCTTGGTTCCAGATTACAATGAGCAGTTCTTC. As protein: CASSLVPDYNEQFF.

This clonotype has a handful of counts. CDR3 nucleotide sequence: TGTGCCAGCAGCGGGACACCCAATTATTACAATGAGCAGTTCTTC. Translation gives CASSGTPNYYNEQFF. The chain combines TRBV6-5 with TRBJ2-1, with D perhaps TRBD1 (6 bases). V was trimmed by 6 bases and J by 4 bases, leaving 16 bases between them. Germline-derived CDR1 and CDR2 are MNHEY and SVGAGI. The CDR3 extends over 15 amino acids.

There are a few counts of this clonotype. The J gene is TRBJ2-5, the V gene TRBV7-8; 9 positions match TRBD1. This CDR3 has 15 residues. V lost 5 bases, J lost 5 bases, and 9 bases stayed unmatched. CDR1 is SGHVS and CDR2 is FQNEAQ in the germline V gene. For the CDR3, the DNA is TGTGCCAGCAGCCGAGGGACAGGGCTCTTGGAGACCCAGTACTTC. Encoded protein: CASSRGTGLLETQYF. The full variable domain, in which reference TRBV7-8 and TRBJ2-5 provide the parts outside the CDR3, is GAGVSQSPRYKVAKRGQDVALRCDPISGHVSLFWYQQALGQGPEFLTYFQNEAQLDKSGLPSDRFFAERPEGSVSTLKIQRTQQEDSAVYLCASSRGTGLLETQYFGPGTRLLVL.

In this sample, this clonotype turned up a few times. This CDR3 is CASSVWGSSYNEQFF. CDR3 DNA sequence: TGTGCCAGCAGCGTTTGGGGCAGCTCCTACAATGAGCAGTTCTTC. The chain links TRBV9 to TRBJ2-1; a possible D gene is TRBD1 (5 bases). The V end was cut by 2 bases, the J end by 0 bases, with 9 bases between. The CDR3 is 15 amino acids. Germline CDR1 reads SGDLS; CDR2 reads YYNGEE.

This clonotype was counted ten times or more. The J gene is TRBJ1-5, the V gene TRBV10-3; D is unclear. The CDR3 spans 13 residues. Germline V gives CDR1 ENHRY, CDR2 SYGVKD. V was shortened by 9 bases and J by 1 base, with 10 bases between the two germline ends. CDR3: CAIRQDSNQPQHF. DNA for the CDR3: TGTGCCATAAGACAAGACAGCAATCAGCCCCAGCATTTT.

This clonotype was found many times. The chain is built from TRBV7-9 and TRBJ2-1, with TRBD1 as a possible D gene (6 bases). The germline V and J ends were trimmed by 0 bases and 6 bases, with 9 bases remaining between them. This CDR3 is built from 14 residues. Germline V lookup: CDR1 SEHNR, CDR2 FQNEAQ (reference sequence). The CDR3 sequence: CASSLAGAVNEQFF. The CDR3 region has the DNA TGTGCCAGCAGCTTAGCGGGGGCAGTCAATGAGCAGTTCTTC.

This clonotype was observed a handful of times. The chain combines TRBV21-1 with TRBJ2-7; the table's D call of TRBD1 was not tested on the DNA. TRBV21-1 is labeled a pseudogene. The CDR3 consists of 16 residues. In DNA, the CDR3 is TGTGCCAGCAGCAAAGAGGGGACAGGGTTAACCTACGAGCAGTACTTC. It codes for CASSKEGTGLTYEQYF.

In this sample, this clonotype turned up once. The chain recombines TRBV3-1 with TRBJ1-1, with TRBD1 as a possible D gene (6 bases). Germline V gene sequence: CDR1 LGHDT, CDR2 YNNKEL (reference sequence). This CDR3 has 13 amino acids. V was trimmed by 0 bases and J by 9 bases, leaving 11 bases between them. CDR3 DNA sequence: TGTGCCAGCAGCCAAGAGGCTAGGGGGAAAGCTTTCTTT. This gives the protein CASSQEARGKAFF.